This entry lists 9 T cell receptor beta chains sequenced from one sample in a study of cytomegalovirus exposure and HLA in healthy donors (dated 2017 in TCRdb). Libraries were prepared through the immunoSEQ multiplex PCR assay. The multiplex PCR relied on a mix of 60 forward primers for TCR Vbeta segments and 13 reverse primers for TCR Jbeta segments. TCRdb stores this immuneACCESS table with in-frame sequences only. Part of the clones is absent; in the studies checked, under half of the shortfall reflects unresolved V genes, and no reason is known for the rest. The sample has about 160,000 clones on record, about 75% of them singletons. Around 3% of the sample is taken by the ten largest. Sequencing used PBMCs. All receptors come from a woman aged 45-65 years in good health and CMV-seropositive.

The chain combines TRBV2 with TRBJ2-3; 8 bases agree with TRBD1. J lost 3 bases, V lost 3 bases, and 2 bases had no gene match. The CDR3 runs 14 residues. CDR1 is SNHLY, CDR2 FYNNEI, per germline. The CDR3 loop is CASSDNRGTDTQYF. CDR3 DNA sequence: TGTGCCAGCAGTGATAACAGGGGGACAGATACGCAGTATTTT. Drawing the rest from reference TRBV2 and TRBJ2-3, the complete variable domain is EPEVTQTPSHQVTQMGQEVILRCVPISNHLYFYWYRQILGQKVEFLVSFYNNEISEKSEIFDDQFSVERPDGSNFTLKIRSTKLEDSAMYFCASSDNRGTDTQYFGPGTRLTVL.

V gene TRBV7-9 combines with J gene TRBJ2-1; tentatively, D is TRBD1 (7 bases). Trimming took off 1 base at V and 8 bases at J, with 15 bases between the two ends. The CDR3 loop spans 15 amino acids. Germline V gene sequence: CDR1 SEHNR, CDR2 FQNEAQ (reference sequence). CDR3: CASSLVGQGGDEQFF. The CDR3 DNA reads as TGTGCCAGCAGCTTAGTCGGTCAGGGGGGCGATGAGCAGTTCTTC.

The V gene is TRBV4-1, the J gene TRBJ1-6; TRBD1 matches at 9 bases. Trimming cost V 8 bases and J 10 bases; bases outside gene matches: 9. Germline V gives CDR1 MGHRA, CDR2 YSYEKL. This CDR3 is 14 amino acids long. The DNA for the CDR3 is TGCGCCAGCCGGGACAGGGAGAGGAGCTCACCCCTCCACTTT. Protein: CASRDRERSSPLHF.

The CDR3 is CASSEDGRDREKLFF. The CDR3 DNA follows: TGTGCCAGCAGTGAAGACGGCCGTGACAGAGAAAAACTGTTTTTT. The chain recombines TRBV6-1 with TRBJ1-4, with D perhaps matching TRBD1 (5 bases). Trimming removed 1 base from V and 8 bases from J, with 14 bases in between. The germline gives CDR1 MNHNS, CDR2 SASEGT. CDR3 length: 15 residues.

This sequence joins TRBV4-2 and TRBJ2-5, with 7 nucleotides matching TRBD2. V was clipped by 0 bases and J by 2 bases; unmatched bases: 6. CDR1 and CDR2 (germline): LGHNA, YNFKEQ. This CDR3 spans 16 amino acids. The CDR3 region has the DNA TGTGCCAGCAGCCAAGATTGGACTAGAATACAAGAGACCCAGTACTTC. This gives the protein CASSQDWTRIQETQYF.

This clone was counted a single time. The CDR3 sequence: CASSYSPSYEQYF. CDR3 DNA sequence: TGTGCCAGCAGTTACTCTCCCAGCTACGAGCAGTACTTC. The chain uses TRBV6-5 and TRBJ2-7; D call uncertain. This CDR3 spans 13 amino acids. From germline, CDR1 is MNHEY and CDR2 SVGAGI. V was clipped by 0 bases and J by 3 bases, with 6 bases between them.

The chain recombines TRBV9 with TRBJ1-5, with 11 nucleotides matching TRBD1. Germline V gene lookup returns CDR1 SGDLS and CDR2 YYNGEE. The CDR3 spans 14 residues. V was pared by 4 bases and J by 7 bases, with 4 bases of the junction left unmatched. The CDR3 sequence is CASSPGDRGQPQHF. CDR3 DNA: TGTGCCAGCAGCCCAGGGGACAGGGGGCAGCCCCAGCATTTT.

This clone was recorded once. The V gene is TRBV5-1, the J gene TRBJ2-7; TRBD1 matches 10 bases. The germline V gene encodes CDR1 SGHRS and CDR2 YFSETQ. Trimming removed 3 bases from V and 5 bases from J; junction bases left unmatched: 5. This CDR3 contains 14 residues. The CDR3 loop is CASSWGQGTNEQYF. Written as DNA, the CDR3 is TGCGCCAGCAGCTGGGGACAGGGGACGAACGAGCAGTACTTC.

The V call is TRBV6-5, the J call TRBJ1-6; D gene uncertain. The CDR3 extends over 14 amino acids. The ends were cut back, 3 bases at V and 0 bases at J, with 3 bases in the middle. The germline CDR1 and CDR2 sequences are MNHEY and SVGAGI. The DNA for the CDR3 is TGTGCCAGCAGTTATAACTCCTATAATTCACCCCTCCACTTT. It yields the protein CASSYNSYNSPLHF.